A selection of T cell receptor beta chains follows, all from one sample in a study of CD8 T cells in ankylosing spondylitis. TCRdb re-called the 5' RACE reads through MiXCR, storing one row per CDR3 protein. This table holds 40,000 to 55,000 distinct CDR3 sequences, approximately 8% found once. The sequenced sample was blood, either unsorted or a sorted T cell fraction (not recorded which). These receptors all come from a female donor with ankylosing spondylitis or in good health (not recorded which). Both conserved end residues are part of each CDR3. A D gene is named only where the DNA matches it firmly. Not all rows give a size; the values are once, few, many and, for expanded clones, a class.

V,size,J,D,DNA,CDR3
TRBV5-1,many,TRBJ2-1,NA,TGCGCCAGCAGCCGACCCCGGATCGATGAGCAGTTCTTC,CASSRPRIDEQFF
TRBV29-1,many,TRBJ2-5,NA,TGCAGCGTTGAACAAGTCGGGGGAGAGACCCAGTACTTC,CSVEQVGGETQYF
TRBV9,many,TRBJ2-1,NA,TGTGCCAGCAGCGCCGCCCCTCGGGCGGTTAATGAGCAGTTCTTC,CASSAAPRAVNEQFF
TRBV24-1,many,TRBJ2-3,TRBD2,TGTGCCACCAGTGACCGGGGGGGCGGCACAGATACGCAGTATTTT,CATSDRGGGTDTQYF
TRBV5-1,many,TRBJ1-5,NA,TGCGCCAGCAGCAAGGGGACGACGTTTGAAGGGCCCCAGCATTTT,CASSKGTTFEGPQHF
TRBV9,many,TRBJ2-5,NA,TGTGCCAGCAGCTCCCCAATATCGCAAGAGACCCAGTACTTC,CASSSPISQETQYF
TRBV7-3,many,TRBJ2-7,NA,TGTGCCAGCAGCTTTGGGGGCGGCTACGAGCAGTACTTC,CASSFGGGYEQYF
TRBV10-1,many,TRBJ2-5,TRBD2,TGCGCCAGCAGTGAGTCGATTAGCGGGGAAGAGACCCAGTACTTC,CASSESISGEETQYF
TRBV10-3,many,TRBJ1-3,TRBD1,TGTGCCATCACCCCGGGACAGGGTCATGGAAACACCATATATTTT,CAITPGQGHGNTIYF
TRBV12-3/TRBV12-4,many,TRBJ1-5,NA,TGTGCCAGCAGTTTAAACCTAGGGCAGGGAGGGTCAGGCAATCAGCCCCAGCATTTT,CASSLNLGQGGSGNQPQHF
TRBV6-5,many,TRBJ2-2,NA,TGTGCCAGCAGTTACTCGAGCAGCGGAGCCACCGGGGAGCTGTTTTTT,CASSYSSSGATGELFF
TRBV29-1,many,TRBJ2-3,NA,TGCAGCGTTGACCCAGGGGACGGAGGCACAGATACGCAGTATTTT,CSVDPGDGGTDTQYF
TRBV5-1,many,TRBJ2-3,TRBD1,TGCGCCAGCAGCACAGGACAGGGCACAGATACGCAGTATTTT,CASSTGQGTDTQYF
TRBV7-9,NA,TRBJ2-3,NA,TGTGCCAGCAGCTCCTCTAGAGGTACAACAGATACGCAGTATTTT,CASSSSRGTTDTQYF
TRBV13,NA,TRBJ2-4,NA,TGTGCCAGCAGCTTAGCCGACCGAAACATTCAGTACTTC,CASSLADRNIQYF
TRBV11-2,many,TRBJ1-1,NA,TGTGCCAGCAGCTTAACTGGGAGTTCCAACACTGAAGCTTTCTTT,CASSLTGSSNTEAFF
TRBV29-1,many,TRBJ2-2,TRBD2,TGCAGCGTTGCGGTTGGGACTAGCGGCACCGGGGAGCTGTTTTTT,CSVAVGTSGTGELFF
TRBV25-1,many,TRBJ2-5,TRBD2,TGTGCCAGCAGTGTCCGGACTAGCGGGGTCCAAGAGACCCAGTACTTC,CASSVRTSGVQETQYF
TRBV20-1,many,TRBJ2-3,NA,TGCAGTGCTGCCCCTCGCACAGATACGCAGTATTTT,CSAAPRTDTQYF
TRBV20-1,NA,TRBJ1-1,TRBD1,TGCAGTGCCCCGCGAGGACAGGGTAGCGAAGCTTTCTTT,CSAPRGQGSEAFF
TRBV7-2,many,TRBJ1-5,NA,TGTGCCAGCAGCTTAGAAGGGGCGGGCAATCAGCCCCAGCATTTT,CASSLEGAGNQPQHF
TRBV5-6,many,TRBJ2-5,NA,TGTGCCAGCAGCTTTGGGCTAGAAGGGGAGACCCAGTACTTC,CASSFGLEGETQYF
TRBV28,many,TRBJ1-1,NA,TGTGCCAGCAGACGGGACGGCTGGGGGCCTGAAGCTTTCTTT,CASRRDGWGPEAFF
TRBV7-9,few,TRBJ1-4,NA,TGTGCCAGCAGCTCCGGGGACACCGGGAATGAAAAACTGTTTTTT,CASSSGDTGNEKLFF
TRBV5-1,many,TRBJ1-2,NA,TGCGCCAGCAGCTTGGAGGCGGGTGGCTACACCTTC,CASSLEAGGYTF
TRBV5-1,few,TRBJ1-1,NA,TGCGCCAGCAGCCCGTCCGGGACAACTGAAGCTTTCTTT,CASSPSGTTEAFF
TRBV7-9,few,TRBJ2-1,NA,TGTGCCAGCAGCTCGAGCACAAAAACCTACAATGAGCAGTTCTTC,CASSSSTKTYNEQFF
TRBV3-1,NA,TRBJ1-1,TRBD1,TGTGCCAGCAGCCAGGATGACAGGGGAGCTTTCTTT,CASSQDDRGAFF
TRBV10-3,many,TRBJ1-2,NA,TGTGCCATCAGTGAGCCCAATGCTAACTATGGCTACACCTTC,CAISEPNANYGYTF
TRBV6-5,NA,TRBJ1-4,NA,TGTGCCAGCAGTTACCCGGGCCAGGGCGGAAAACTGTTTTTT,CASSYPGQGGKLFF
TRBV18,many,TRBJ2-1,TRBD2,TGTGCCAGCTCGCCGGGCGGGGGCTCCTACAATGAGCAGTTCTTC,CASSPGGGSYNEQFF
TRBV14,many,TRBJ2-4,NA,TGTGCCAGCAGCCCATCCCCCGGCATTCAGTACTTC,CASSPSPGIQYF
TRBV5-1,many,TRBJ1-2,TRBD1,TGCGCCAGCAGCCAGGACAGGGCATCGGACGGCTACACCTTC,CASSQDRASDGYTF
TRBV5-1,many,TRBJ2-3,TRBD2,TGCGCCAGCATCGTTGGACTAGCGGGGGGAGGGGATACGCAGTATTTT,CASIVGLAGGGDTQYF
TRBV5-6,few,TRBJ2-2,TRBD1,TGTGCCAGCAAAAGGACAGGGAACACCGGGGAGCTGTTTTTT,CASKRTGNTGELFF
TRBV7-9,NA,TRBJ2-7,NA,TGTGCCAGCAGCTTCTCAGGGGACTCCTACGAGCAGTACTTC,CASSFSGDSYEQYF
TRBV6-2/TRBV6-3,many,TRBJ1-5,NA,TGTGCCAGCAGTTCCCCAGGGGTGGGTAGCAATCAGCCCCAGCATTTT,CASSSPGVGSNQPQHF
TRBV5-1,many,TRBJ2-2,NA,TGCGCCAGCAGCTTGGCAGAGACGTCAACCGGGGAGCTGTTTTTT,CASSLAETSTGELFF
TRBV5-1,few,TRBJ2-5,NA,TGCGCCAGCAGCTCTACATATGAGACCCAGTACTTC,CASSSTYETQYF
TRBV5-6,NA,TRBJ1-2,NA,TGTGCCAGCAGCTTGGGCAATGGTAGTGGCTACACCTTC,CASSLGNGSGYTF
TRBV15,few,TRBJ2-3,NA,TGTGCCACCAGCAGAGATTCGAATACAGGCGCTAGCACAGATACGCAGTATTTT,CATSRDSNTGASTDTQYF
TRBV7-9,many,TRBJ2-5,NA,TGTGCCAGCAGCCGGACCCAAGAGACCCAGTACTTC,CASSRTQETQYF
TRBV20-1,NA,TRBJ1-4,TRBD1,TGCAGTGTTAGGGGCCCGGGAACAGGGGTCCTTGCAACTAATGAAAAACTGTTTTTT,CSVRGPGTGVLATNEKLFF
TRBV12-3/TRBV12-4,many,TRBJ2-5,TRBD2,TGTGCCAGCAGTTTAGCCCCGCTGGAGCGGGAGGTAGAGACCCAGTACTTC,CASSLAPLEREVETQYF
TRBV4-3,NA,TRBJ1-1,NA,TGCGCCAGCAGCCCCGGACTGGTCATGAACACTGAAGCTTTCTTT,CASSPGLVMNTEAFF